This paragraph covers one TCR beta chain sequence. Its antigen remains unidentified. Germline trimming cut 1 base from V and 7 bases from J; bases unmatched to any gene: 16. Germline values: CDR1 LGHNA, CDR2 YNFKEQ. This CDR3 is 17 amino acids long. The data derive from a study of T-cell memory formation after mild COVID-19. Researchers used 5'RACE with constant-segment primers to make TCR alpha and TCR beta cDNA libraries that carry sample barcodes and UMIs. TCRdb reprocessed the 5' RACE reads with MiXCR, giving one entry per CDR3 protein. The data hold about 560,000 distinct CDR3 sequences, with less than 25% observed a single time. The study, taken as a whole, reports: Some clones that responded turned up in pre-infection memory, which suggests that cross-reactive memory joined in. The main location of contracting CD4+ clones was CM and EM, and that of contracting CD8+ clones was EMRA.

The chain couples TRBV4-2 to TRBJ2-7, with 7 bases matching TRBD2. Sequencing was performed on PBMCs or a T cell subset sorted from them (not recorded which). The sequence derives from an adult woman who had mild COVID-19 (a few samples of this study predate the infection). Cell type and time point are not known. CDR3 residues: CASSQAGAGRGVREQYF. The CDR3, as DNA: TGTGCCAGCAGCCAAGCTGGGGCGGGACGGGGGGTACGGGAGCAGTACTTC.